These 27 T cell receptor beta chains were sequenced from one sample in a study of cytomegalovirus exposure and HLA in healthy donors. With 60 Vbeta and 13 Jbeta primers, the PCR was carried out. Some clones are missing from TCRdb's copy, which holds only in-frame ones; the method was immunoSEQ multiplex PCR. In the table there are about 100,000 clones, 65% to 90% of which are singletons. The sequencing sample was made of PBMCs. These receptors were collected from a woman younger than 35 in good health and CMV-seronegative.

J is TRBJ2-7 and V is TRBV13, with TRBD1 as a possible D gene (5 bases). Germline CDR1 PRHDT, CDR2 FYEKMQ (reference sequence). This CDR3 contains 15 residues. The V and J ends lost 2 bases and 0 bases respectively, with 11 bases between them. Here the CDR3 reads CASSLLVDSSYEQYF. The CDR3 region has the DNA TGTGCCAGCAGCTTATTGGTCGACAGCTCCTACGAGCAGTACTTC.

This clone occurred a few times. The chain joins TRBV30 to TRBJ2-2; TRBD2 matches 9 bases. CDR1 GTSNPN and CDR2 SVGIG come from the germline V gene (reference sequence). This CDR3 has 15 residues. J was trimmed by 7 bases and V by 3 bases; bases with no gene match: 9. The CDR3 region has the DNA TGTGCCTGGAGAGGAGCGGGGGGACATTACGGGGAGCTGTTTTTT. This encodes CAWRGAGGHYGELFF. The full variable domain, with the rest looked up from reference TRBV30 and TRBJ2-2, is SQTIHQWPATLVQPVGSPLSLECTVEGTSNPNLYWYRQAAGRGLQLLFYSVGIGQISSEVPQNLSASRPQDRQFILSSKKLLLSDSGFYLCAWRGAGGHYGELFFGEGSRLTVL.

This clone was seen a handful of times. The V gene is TRBV6-4, the J gene TRBJ2-3; D is unclear. The CDR3 contains 13 residues. V lost 4 bases and J lost 1, with 6 bases in between. The germline V gene encodes CDR1 MRHNA and CDR2 SNTAGT. The CDR3: CASSVGGTDTQYF. For the CDR3, the DNA is TGTGCCAGCAGTGTTGGAGGCACAGATACGCAGTATTTT.

This clone has only a few counts. The rearrangement links TRBV6-5 to TRBJ2-7; D may be TRBD1 (5 bases). Germline V gene lookup returns CDR1 MNHEY and CDR2 SVGAGI. With 2 bases removed from V and 2 bases from J, the gap between germline ends came to 10 bases. The CDR3 loop spans 14 amino acids. The DNA for the CDR3 is TGTGCCAGCAGTTACGGGCAGGGAACCTACGAGCAGTACTTC. Translating gives CASSYGQGTYEQYF.

The chain joins TRBV11-2 to TRBJ2-1; 10 bases match TRBD2. J lost 8 bases, V lost 5 bases, and 9 bases had no gene match. CDR1 is SGHAT and CDR2 is FQNNGV in the germline V gene. The CDR3 extends over 15 amino acids. DNA for the CDR3: TGTGCCAGCAGCCCGACTAGCGGGTTCGGGTATGAGCAGTTCTTC. This translates into CASSPTSGFGYEQFF.

The chain links TRBV6-6 to TRBJ2-7; TRBD2 aligns across 7 bases. CDR1 MNHNY and CDR2 SVGAGI come from the germline V gene (reference sequence). Trimming took 2 bases from V and 0 from J; bases not matched to a gene: 7. The CDR3 spans 16 residues. The CDR3 region has the DNA TGTGCCAGCAGTTACCTAGGGACTACGAGCTCCTACGAGCAGTACTTC. Encoded protein: CASSYLGTTSSYEQYF.

This chain connects TRBV7-2 to TRBJ2-7; 7 nucleotides align to TRBD2. Germline trimming cut 1 base from V and 4 bases from J; bases unmatched to any gene: 4. Germline CDR1 SGHTA, CDR2 FQGNSA. This CDR3 is built from 14 residues. The CDR3 sequence is CASSLGLAWYEQYF. The CDR3 DNA reads TGTGCCAGCAGCTTAGGACTAGCTTGGTACGAGCAGTACTTC.

This clone was seen only once. The CDR3 region has the DNA TGCGCCAGCACCCTCCGGGCGGGGAGCGGGGGTAGGAATGAGCAGTTCTTC. This encodes CASTLRAGSGGRNEQFF. The chain has TRBV5-1 and TRBJ2-1; 8 bases agree with TRBD2. J lost 7 bases, V lost 6 bases, and 18 bases had no gene match. CDR1 is SGHRS and CDR2 is YFSETQ in the germline V gene. The CDR3 sequence is 17 residues long.

The V gene is TRBV7-9, the J gene TRBJ2-7, with D maybe TRBD2 (5 bases). There are 13 residues in the CDR3. Germline CDR1 and CDR2: SEHNR and FQNEAQ (reference sequence). With 6 bases removed from V and 1 base from J, the gap between germline ends came to 10 bases. The CDR3 sequence is CASRIGGSYEQYF. CDR3 DNA: TGTGCCAGCAGAATAGGAGGTTCCTACGAGCAGTACTTC.

The rearrangement joins TRBV2 to TRBJ1-1; D is unclear. CDR1 and CDR2 from the germline V gene are SNHLY and FYNNEI. The CDR3 contains 14 residues. The V and J ends lost 6 bases and 1 base respectively, with 12 bases between them. The CDR3 is CASREAIQNTEAFF. In nucleotides, the CDR3 is TGTGCCAGCAGAGAGGCTATTCAGAACACTGAAGCTTTCTTT.

J is TRBJ2-1 and V is TRBV7-9; 9 nucleotides align to TRBD1. Germline V gene lookup returns CDR1 SEHNR and CDR2 FQNEAQ (reference sequence). The V and J ends lost 1 base and 5 bases, in that order; junction bases with no gene match: 3. The CDR3 spans 15 residues. The CDR3 region is CASSLGDRVNNEQFF. In nucleotides, the CDR3 is TGTGCCAGCAGCTTAGGGGACAGGGTAAACAATGAGCAGTTCTTC.

V and J are TRBV2 and TRBJ2-7, with TRBD1 as a possible D gene (6 bases). CDR3 length equals 14 residues. Looked up from germline, CDR1 is SNHLY and CDR2 is FYNNEI. Between the trimmed V and J ends, which lost 1 base and 3 bases, there was a span of 10 bases. CDR3 DNA sequence: TGTGCCAGCAGTGAAGGGGACACCGTCTACGAGCAGTACTTC. Its translation is CASSEGDTVYEQYF.

V is TRBV7-8 and J is TRBJ2-1; 9 bases are shared with TRBD2. The ends lost 2 bases at V and 14 bases at J; junction bases unmatched: 16. Germline loops: CDR1 SGHVS, CDR2 FQNEAQ. This CDR3 is built from 16 residues. The chain's CDR3 is CASSLRGSGGPSEEFF. The CDR3 DNA reads TGTGCCAGCAGCTTAAGGGGGAGCGGGGGGCCCTCCGAGGAGTTCTTC.

This chain links TRBV5-6 with TRBJ2-1, with 7 positions matching TRBD2. The ends lost 3 bases at V and 9 bases at J; junction bases unmatched: 6. This CDR3 comprises 13 residues. Germline V gives CDR1 SGHDT, CDR2 YYEEEE. The CDR3, as DNA: TGTGCCAGCAGCTGGATGGGGGGGTCTGAGCAGTTCTTC. Translation gives CASSWMGGSEQFF.

The rearrangement joins TRBV5-4 to TRBJ2-7, with TRBD1 matching over 7 bases. Trimming removed 2 bases from V and 0 bases from J; junction bases left unmatched: 5. The CDR3 length is 15 residues. The germline gives CDR1 SGHNT, CDR2 YYREEE (reference sequence). The chain's CDR3 is CASSFTGEISYEQYF. CDR3 bases: TGTGCCAGCAGCTTCACAGGGGAGATCTCCTACGAGCAGTACTTC.

DNA of the CDR3: TGTGCCAGCAGTCCCGCTAGGGGTCTCTACGAGCAGTACTTC. Its translation: CASSPARGLYEQYF. This chain connects TRBV6-5 to TRBJ2-7; a weak D match, TRBD1 (5 bases). Germline V CDR1 and CDR2: MNHEY, SVGAGI. The V end lost 5 bases, the J end lost 3 bases, and 14 bases lay between the germline ends. CDR3 length: 14 residues.

This chain links TRBV9 with TRBJ1-1; maybe TRBD1 (6 bases). Per the germline V gene, CDR1 is SGDLS and CDR2 is YYNGEE. The CDR3 is 18 residues long. The ends were cut back, 5 bases at V and 1 base at J, with 24 bases in the middle. The CDR3 loop reads CASSARLGATSGNTEAFF. Here the CDR3 DNA reads TGTGCCAGCAGTGCCAGGCTGGGGGCGACCTCAGGGAACACTGAAGCTTTCTTT.

CDR3 nucleotide sequence: TGTGCCAGTACCACAGGATATGCAGTCGCTGAAGCTTTCTTT. Protein sequence: CASTTGYAVAEAFF. This chain uses TRBV28 with TRBJ1-1; D is possibly TRBD1 (5 bases). The V end lost 9 bases, the J end lost 6 bases, and 20 bases lay between the germline ends. Germline V lookup: CDR1 MDHEN, CDR2 SYDVKM. The CDR3 totals 14 residues.

This clone was found once. The chain combines TRBV13 with TRBJ2-7; TRBD1 agrees at 7 bases. The V and J ends lost 4 bases and 3 bases, in that order; junction bases with no gene match: 12. The germline CDR1 and CDR2 sequences are PRHDT and FYEKMQ (reference sequence). The CDR3 has 16 amino acids. CDR3 protein: CASSSRDSQYYYEQYF. CDR3 coding DNA: TGTGCCAGCAGCTCGAGGGACAGCCAATATTACTACGAGCAGTACTTC.

The V gene is TRBV6-5, the J gene TRBJ1-1; 9 nucleotides match TRBD1. The CDR3 has 15 residues. Germline values: CDR1 MNHEY, CDR2 SVGAGI. With V trimmed by 5 bases and J by 0 bases, 4 bases remained unmatched. As DNA, the CDR3 is TGTGCCAGCAGTCCTAGACAGGGGGTGAACACTGAAGCTTTCTTT. Residues: CASSPRQGVNTEAFF.

V usage is TRBV19 and J usage is TRBJ1-3; D perhaps matches TRBD1 (5 bases). Trimming cost V 3 bases and J 1 base, with 13 bases left between them. Germline V gene data show CDR1 as LNHDA and CDR2 as SQIVND (reference sequence). The CDR3 is made up of 16 amino acids. The CDR3 region is CASSMGRVRSGNTIYF. CDR3 in DNA: TGTGCCAGTAGTATGGGCAGGGTACGGTCTGGAAACACCATATATTTT.

This chain uses TRBV6-5 with TRBJ1-6; TRBD1 is a possible D gene (5 bases). Germline assignment: CDR1 MNHEY and CDR2 SVGAGI. There are 15 residues in the CDR3. V was clipped by 7 bases and J by 2 bases, with 12 bases between them. CDR3 region: CASKLATAYNSPLHF. The CDR3 coding sequence is TGTGCCAGCAAACTAGCGACAGCCTATAATTCACCCCTCCACTTT.

This clone was picked up a small number of times. The chain is built from TRBV28 and TRBJ1-2; tentative D call: TRBD1 (6 bases). The CDR3 length is 15 residues. V dropped 4 bases and J dropped 4 bases, with 16 bases sitting between them. Germline V gene data show CDR1 as MDHEN and CDR2 as SYDVKM. The CDR3 here is CASSSSGALGYGYTF. The CDR3 coding sequence is TGTGCCAGCAGTTCCTCAGGGGCACTCGGCTATGGCTACACCTTC.

The chain uses TRBV4-3 and TRBJ1-2, with 9 bases fitting TRBD1. CDR1 and CDR2 (germline): LGHNA, YSLEER. V trimming: 4 bases; J trimming: 4 bases; junction bases outside the gene matches: 7. CDR3 length: 15 amino acids. The CDR3 sequence: CASSLGTGKPYGYTF. CDR3 coding DNA: TGCGCCAGCAGCCTCGGGACAGGGAAACCCTATGGCTACACCTTC.

V gene TRBV4-1 combines with J gene TRBJ1-1; TRBD1 is a possible D gene (6 bases). V lost 1 base, J lost 0 bases, and 9 bases lay in between. This CDR3 comprises 15 residues. Germline loops: CDR1 MGHRA, CDR2 YSYEKL. This CDR3 reads CASSQVTGMNTEAFF. DNA for the CDR3: TGCGCCAGCAGCCAAGTTACAGGGATGAACACTGAAGCTTTCTTT.

This clone has a handful of counts. The genes are TRBV11-1 and TRBJ1-1; D gene unclear. There are 15 residues in the CDR3. CDR1 is SGHAT, CDR2 FQDESV, per germline (reference sequence). The V and J ends lost 0 bases and 3 bases respectively, with 11 bases between them. CDR3: CASSLAKRSYTEAFF. DNA of the CDR3: TGTGCCAGCAGCTTAGCGAAACGGAGTTACACTGAAGCTTTCTTT.

The chain recombines TRBV25-1 with TRBJ2-3; D possibly corresponds to TRBD2 (5 bases). The CDR3 extends over 17 amino acids. V was cut by 4 bases and J by 4 bases, with 21 bases left in between. Germline lookup yields CDR1 MGHDK and CDR2 SYGVNS. The CDR3 sequence is CASSAPRGVKRADTQYF. The DNA of the CDR3 is TGTGCCAGCAGTGCCCCTCGGGGTGTAAAGCGCGCAGATACGCAGTATTTT.